This T cell receptor beta chain came from a study of cytomegalovirus exposure and HLA in healthy donors. This CDR3 comprises 16 residues. Germline-derived CDR1 and CDR2 are MNHEY and SVGAGI. J was trimmed by 4 bases and V by 4 bases; bases with no gene match: 11. The sample holds a few counts of this clone. The PCR made use of 60 Vbeta and 13 Jbeta primers. The assay was immunoSEQ multiplex PCR, and TCRdb's table has in-frame clones only and misses some. The sample contains fewer than 200,000 clones, 65% to 85% of which appear only once. Sequences were obtained from PBMCs. This receptor was identified in a woman in her forties or fifties in good health and CMV-seropositive. The gene calls are TRBV6-5 and TRBJ2-7; 9 positions match TRBD2. CDR3 DNA: TGTGCCAGCAGTTCCTTACTTAGCGGGAGAACGTACGAGCAGTACTTC. Translating it yields CASSSLLSGRTYEQYF.